This T cell receptor beta chain was found in a study of cytomegalovirus exposure and HLA in healthy donors. Concerning this clone: Its antigen is undetermined.

Study observations and caveats: Across donors, presence/absence analyses took sequencing depth to be roughly uniform.

PCR primers comprised 60 Vbeta and 13 Jbeta primers. Sequenced by immunoSEQ multiplex PCR; TCRdb stores in-frame clones only, minus some. Of about 160,000 clones listed, around 77% were seen once; the top ten hold under 2%. Germline assignment: CDR1 SEHNR and CDR2 FQNEAQ (reference sequence). This CDR3 has 14 residues. V lost 7 bases to trimming and J lost 4 bases, with 16 bases between them. Sequencing was performed on PBMCs. The rearrangement uses TRBV7-9 and TRBJ1-1, with a tentative D call TRBD1 (5 bases). The receptor comes from a man between 35 and 55 years old in good health and CMV-seronegative. The CDR3 sequence: CASIRAGGVTEAFF. The CDR3 DNA is TGTGCCAGCATCCGGGCGGGGGGTGTCACTGAAGCTTTCTTT.